Presented here are 4 T cell receptor beta chains from one specimen sequenced in a study of a mutant IDH1 vaccine in newly diagnosed glioma. Time point defined: baseline, week 1 (first vaccination visit). Treatment here: pre-vaccination baseline after standard-of-care therapy. TCRdb keeps only in-frame clones here, not all; method: immunoSEQ multiplex PCR. The sample has nearly 15,000 clones; 85% to 90% are singletons. The input for sequencing was PBMCs, taken from a glioma patient treated with radiotherapy, temozolomide or both. The receptors were sampled from a woman in her 40s with glioma. Some clones in this sample may be carry-over from other donors' samples.

The chain has TRBV6-5 and TRBJ1-1, with D perhaps TRBD1 (6 bases). V was cut by 5 bases and J by 2 bases, with 15 bases left in between. Germline values: CDR1 MNHEY, CDR2 SVGAGI. This CDR3 comprises 15 residues. This CDR3 is CASSRDKGYNTEAFF. CDR3 nucleotide sequence: TGTGCCAGCAGTAGGGACAAAGGATATAACACTGAAGCTTTCTTT.

V usage is TRBV27 and J usage is TRBJ1-4; tentatively, D is TRBD1 (6 bases). This CDR3 has 13 residues. Germline V CDR1 and CDR2: MNHEY, SMNVEV (reference sequence). The germline V and J ends were trimmed by 6 bases and 6 bases, with 11 bases remaining between them. The CDR3 here is CASRDGGHEKLFF. The DNA for the CDR3 is TGTGCCAGCAGAGACGGGGGCCATGAAAAACTGTTTTTT.

The gene calls are TRBV28 and TRBJ1-5; tentatively, D is TRBD1 (5 bases). V was cut by 8 bases and J by 6 bases, with 17 bases left in between. The CDR3 sequence is 14 residues long. Looked up from germline, CDR1 is MDHEN and CDR2 is SYDVKM. The chain's CDR3 is CASWAGLEGQPQHF. In DNA form, the CDR3 reads TGTGCCAGCTGGGCGGGGCTAGAAGGTCAGCCCCAGCATTTT.

The J gene is TRBJ2-3, the V gene TRBV7-9; 7 nucleotides align to TRBD2. From germline, CDR1 is SEHNR and CDR2 FQNEAQ (reference sequence). The CDR3 covers 13 residues. The CDR3 here is CAARLAVEDTQYF. The CDR3 DNA follows: TGTGCTGCCCGGCTAGCGGTCGAAGATACGCAGTATTTT.